This record covers a single T cell receptor beta chain. Its antigen is not identified. V lost 4 bases to trimming and J lost 6 bases, with 16 bases between them. CDR3 size: 14 residues. Time point noted: blood at routine non-recurrence follow-up after resection. TCRs were sequenced from unsorted whole RNA of tumor, nontumor lung or PBMC. TCRdb called the 5' RACE reads again in MiXCR, with one record for every CDR3 protein. This sample has 40,000 to 45,000 distinct CDR3 sequences, with approximately 22% found just once. The entry originates in a study of spatial heterogeneity in lung cancer. Study results and limitations: At tumor resection, ubiquitous expanded TCRs were detected in blood more often than later.

The sequence derives from a female donor with early-stage non-small cell lung cancer. This chain links TRBV12-3 or TRBV12-4 with TRBJ2-7; the D gene is possibly TRBD2 (6 bases). Sequences were derived from PBMCs, sampled at follow-up. CDR3 sequence reads: CASSSGPSGSEQYF. In nucleotides, the CDR3 is TGTGCCAGCAGTTCGGGACCATCCGGGAGCGAGCAGTACTTC.